The next 14 T cell receptor beta chains were all read from a single sample in a study of cytomegalovirus exposure and HLA in healthy donors. Both 60 Vbeta primers and 13 Jbeta primers went into the PCR. Data came from immunoSEQ multiplex PCR; TCRdb stores just in-frame clones and leaves some out. The sample contains about 170,000 clones, 70% to 90% of which appear only once. Material: PBMCs. The receptors originated from a man in his thirties or forties in good health and CMV-seropositive.

The V gene is TRBV6-1, the J gene TRBJ2-1, with TRBD2 identical over 13 bases. The length of the CDR3 is 19 residues. Germline V gene sequence: CDR1 MNHNS, CDR2 SASEGT. J was trimmed by 0 bases and V by 3 bases; bases with no gene match: 8. The CDR3 here is CASSEPTSGRPGSYNEQFF. CDR3 in DNA: TGTGCCAGCAGTGAGCCGACTAGCGGGAGGCCCGGCTCCTACAATGAGCAGTTCTTC.

The chain is built from TRBV4-3 and TRBJ2-3; a possible D gene is TRBD2 (5 bases). Germline values: CDR1 LGHNA, CDR2 YSLEER. Deletions cut 2 bases from V and 2 bases from J, with 11 bases between. This CDR3 spans 15 amino acids. The DNA for the CDR3 is TGCGCCAGCAGCCAATACCGGGGAGCCACAGATACGCAGTATTTT. Translating gives CASSQYRGATDTQYF.

This clone was recorded once. V usage is TRBV19 and J usage is TRBJ2-1; D perhaps matches TRBD2 (6 bases). CDR1 and CDR2 (germline): LNHDA, SQIVND (reference sequence). V shed 3 bases and J shed 8 bases, with 14 bases lying between them. CDR3 length: 14 residues. CDR3 sequence reads: CASSITDGGDEQFF. The CDR3 nucleotides are TGTGCCAGTAGTATCACGGACGGGGGTGATGAGCAGTTCTTC.

The rearrangement links TRBV6-1 to TRBJ1-1; TRBD1 aligns across 7 bases. Germline CDR1 is MNHNS and CDR2 is SASEGT. V lost 3 bases, J lost 2 bases, and 6 bases stayed unmatched. There are 15 residues in the CDR3. The DNA of the CDR3 is TGTGCCAGCAGTGACAGGGGGTTTCTTAACACTGAAGCTTTCTTT. Translation gives CASSDRGFLNTEAFF.

About this clone itself: At one end the junction does not follow the germline gene, possibly because of a read error. The chain recombines TRBV7-9 with TRBJ1-4, with 8 bases identical to TRBD1. The germline V gene encodes CDR1 SEHNR and CDR2 FQNEAQ (reference sequence). The CDR3 consists of 17 residues. CDR3 in amino acids: CSSSQGQGYATNEKLFF. The DNA of the CDR3 is TGTTCCAGCAGCCAAGGACAGGGTTATGCAACTAATGAAAAACTGTTTTTT.

V usage is TRBV6-4 and J usage is TRBJ2-2; 7 nucleotides line up with TRBD1. The CDR3 consists of 16 residues. Unmatched junction bases numbered 12, after V lost 5 bases and J lost 6 bases. Germline V gives CDR1 MRHNA, CDR2 SNTAGT. The CDR3 DNA sequence: TGTGCCAGCAGTTACCTGCCAGGGGGAAGGGCCGGGGAGCTGTTTTTT. This gives the protein CASSYLPGGRAGELFF.

The V gene is TRBV7-8, the J gene TRBJ2-2; 11 bases are shared with TRBD2. The CDR3 is made up of 15 amino acids. The V gene end was trimmed by 2 bases and the J gene end by 7 bases; junction bases not matched to a gene: 3. Germline lookup yields CDR1 SGHVS and CDR2 FQNEAQ. The CDR3 sequence: CASSLFTSGGGELFF. CDR3 DNA: TGTGCCAGCAGCTTATTCACTAGCGGGGGCGGGGAGCTGTTTTTT.

This clone was picked up a small number of times. The J gene is TRBJ1-1, the V gene TRBV7-9; the D is unclear. This CDR3 comprises 12 residues. V was trimmed by 1 base and J by 6 bases, leaving 6 bases between them. Germline V CDR1 and CDR2: SEHNR, FQNEAQ (reference sequence). The CDR3 DNA is TGTGCCAGCAGCTTAGACAGCTCTGAAGCTTTCTTT. Translation: CASSLDSSEAFF.

The chain employs TRBV11-3 and TRBJ2-3; TRBD1 agrees at 8 bases. The J segment lost 4 bases and the V segment lost 4 bases, leaving 4 bases of the junction unmatched. This CDR3 is 14 amino acids long. Germline V gives CDR1 SGHNT, CDR2 YENEEA. As DNA, the CDR3 is TGTGCCAGCAGCTCGGACAGGGATTCAGATACGCAGTATTTT. It translates to CASSSDRDSDTQYF.

This clone was observed a handful of times. The CDR3 sequence is CSVEELEKLFF. The CDR3, as DNA: TGCAGCGTTGAGGAGCTTGAAAAACTGTTTTTT. The chain carries TRBV29-1 and TRBJ1-4; no clear D gene. CDR1 and CDR2 (germline): SQVTM, ANQGSEA. V was clipped by 3 bases and J by 7 bases, with 6 bases between them. The CDR3 consists of 11 residues.

J is TRBJ1-2 and V is TRBV6-5; 9 positions agree with TRBD1. V dropped 6 bases and J dropped 2; count of bases not matched to a gene: 7. CDR3 length equals 15 residues. The germline V gene encodes CDR1 MNHEY and CDR2 SVGAGI. Here the CDR3 DNA reads TGTGCCAGCAGGGAACGACAGGGGGGGAACTATGGCTACACCTTC. Translated, it gives CASRERQGGNYGYTF.

The J gene is TRBJ2-3, the V gene TRBV4-2, with 10 bases aligning to TRBD2. Looked up from germline, CDR1 is LGHNA and CDR2 is YNFKEQ. V lost 1 base to trimming and J lost 1 base; unmatched junction nucleotides: 2. The CDR3 totals 16 residues. This chain's CDR3 is CASSQAGTSGTDTQYF. CDR3 coding DNA: TGTGCCAGCAGCCAAGCCGGGACTAGCGGCACAGATACGCAGTATTTT.

This chain links TRBV19 with TRBJ2-6; D perhaps matches TRBD1 (5 bases). The germline V and J ends were trimmed by 6 bases and 1 base, with 13 bases remaining between them. There are 16 residues in the CDR3. Germline V gene sequence: CDR1 LNHDA, CDR2 SQIVND (reference sequence). The CDR3: CASRYPTESGANVLTF. CDR3 DNA sequence: TGTGCCAGTAGATACCCGACAGAGTCTGGGGCCAACGTCCTGACTTTC.

The chain is built from TRBV10-3 and TRBJ2-1; 7 bases are a match to TRBD2. The germline gives CDR1 ENHRY, CDR2 SYGVKD. V shed 6 bases and J 3 bases; nucleotides not matched to a gene: 5. This CDR3 contains 14 residues. CDR3 sequence: CAISPGLLYNEQFF. The CDR3 bases are TGTGCCATCAGCCCGGGACTACTCTACAATGAGCAGTTCTTC.